This TCR beta chain was captured by sequencing in a study of T cells in Graves' hyperthyroidism and ophthalmopathy. Study results and caveats: Most thyroid-expanded clonotypes above 0.001 were also found in blood.

In this sample, this clonotype turned up a few times. Its antigen remains unidentified. Diagnoses used clinical symptoms, serum thyroxine and TRAb, thyroid ultrasound and orbital computed tomography. CDR3 size: 12 residues. Germline CDR1 SGDLS, CDR2 YYNGEE. Trimming left V 4 bases short and J 9 bases short, with 13 bases between. Regions amplified from RNA transcripts were the TCR beta CDR3 regions. Using the HTBI primer set, a first-round RT-PCR was run on the TCR CDR3. In TCRdb, the multiplex PCR reads were re-called with MiXCR into one record per CDR3 protein. This table has 370,000 or so distinct CDR3 sequences, approximately 15% appearing once.

The receptor's source is a man between 25 and 39 years old with Graves' hyperthyroidism that later progressed to Graves' ophthalmopathy. V and J are TRBV9 and TRBJ1-2; D perhaps matches TRBD1 (5 bases). The material sequenced was blood. CDR3: CASSFGTLRYTF. CDR3 sequence (DNA): TGTGCCAGCAGCTTCGGGACCTTGCGCTACACCTTC.